The subject of this entry is one TCR beta chain. Its antigen remains unidentified. This sample was taken from a study of OX40 agonist ivuxolimab in advanced cancers. Study results and limitations: Low normalized T-cell clonal expansion was also seen in some nonresponders.

Trimming cost V 3 bases and J 1 base; bases outside gene matches: 5. Germline V lookup: CDR1 KGHSH, CDR2 LQKENI. The CDR3 is made up of 16 amino acids. Method: immunoSEQ multiplex PCR; TCRdb's copy keeps in-frame clones and lacks some. The data show around 60,000 clones, with 80% to 95% seen just once and 25% held by the top ten. This sample comprised CD4+ or CD8+ T cells sorted from blood, obtained in a trial of the OX40 agonist ivuxolimab. The chain is built from TRBV18 and TRBJ2-2; 7 positions agree with TRBD2. The receptor comes from an adult with an advanced solid tumor such as melanoma, head and neck, liver or kidney cancer. CDR3 DNA sequence: TGTGCCAGCTCACCCTTAGCGGGTCAGAACACCGGGGAGCTGTTTTTT. Protein: CASSPLAGQNTGELFF.